The 8 T cell receptor beta chains listed next were all sequenced from one sample in a study of blood T cells in healthy people across ages. For the second PCR, which ran for about 6 to 12 cycles, a sample-barcoded 5' primer and a J-beta primer mix were used. TCRdb ran MiXCR on the 5' RACE reads and lists one entry per CDR3 protein. The table records roughly 650,000 distinct CDR3 sequences, around 32% of them present only once. Sequencing input: blood. All receptors come from a woman aged 80 or older in good health.

This clonotype was detected many times. The CDR3 coding sequence is TGTGCCAGCAGTCAAGTCAGAGGGGGGTCCTACAATGAGCAGTTCTTC. Its translation: CASSQVRGGSYNEQFF. V gene TRBV7-9 combines with J gene TRBJ2-1, with D perhaps TRBD1 or TRBD2 (6 bases each). This CDR3 is built from 16 residues. Deletions cut 6 bases from V and 1 base from J, with 16 bases between. Germline assignment: CDR1 SEHNR and CDR2 FQNEAQ (reference sequence).

This clonotype occurred many times. In nucleotides, the CDR3 is TGTGCCAGCAGCGTAGAAGGGTCAGCTCCCTACAATGAGCAGTTCTTC. Translating it yields CASSVEGSAPYNEQFF. The J gene is TRBJ2-1, the V gene TRBV9, with D unclear. Trimming cost V 0 bases and J 2 bases, with 12 bases left between them. In germline, CDR1 is SGDLS, CDR2 YYNGEE. The CDR3 extends over 16 amino acids. The full variable domain, with the rest looked up from reference TRBV9 and TRBJ2-1, is DSGVTQTPKHLITATGQRVTLRCSPRSGDLSVYWYQQSLDQGLQFLIQYYNGEERAKGNILERFSAQQFPDLHSELNLSSLELGDSALYFCASSVEGSAPYNEQFFGPGTRLTVL.

This clonotype was seen a handful of times. This may be a read error, as it is one base from a much larger clone. The genes are TRBV28 and TRBJ2-1, with D perhaps matching TRBD1 (6 bases). The J call is doubtful: the DNA matches TRBJ2-7 better. CDR1 is MDHEN and CDR2 is SYDVKM in the germline V gene. The CDR3 length is 16 residues. CDR3 sequence (DNA): TGTGCCAGCAGTTCCCCGGACAGCAGCTCCTACAATGAGCAGTACTTC. Translated, it gives CASSSPDSSSYNEQYF.

Remarks on this clonotype: This may be a read error, as it is one base from a much larger clone. V gene TRBV9 combines with J gene TRBJ1-2; maybe TRBD1 (6 bases). Germline V lookup: CDR1 SGDLS, CDR2 YYNGEE. The CDR3 totals 14 residues. The CDR3 is CASSVERGNYGYAF. The DNA for the CDR3 is TGTGCCAGCAGCGTAGAGAGGGGGAACTATGGCTACGCCTTC.

This clonotype has at least ten counts. J is TRBJ1-2 and V is TRBV5-6, with a tentative D call TRBD1 (5 bases). Deletions cut 4 bases from V and 9 bases from J, with 19 bases between. The length of the CDR3 is 14 residues. CDR1 is SGHDT and CDR2 is YYEEEE in the germline V gene. The CDR3 region is CASSIGTAPLSYTF. CDR3 nucleotide sequence: TGTGCCAGCAGCATCGGGACCGCCCCCTTGAGCTACACCTTC.

The sample holds many counts of this clonotype. This chain joins TRBV19 and TRBJ2-7; TRBD1 matches at 9 bases. The CDR3 is 13 amino acids. Germline CDR1 and CDR2: LNHDA and SQIVND (reference sequence). J was trimmed by 5 bases and V by 6 bases; bases with no gene match: 5. CDR3 in amino acids: CASSQGQGNEQYF. The CDR3 bases are TGTGCCAGTAGCCAGGGACAGGGCAACGAGCAGTACTTC. The full variable domain, in which reference TRBV19 and TRBJ2-7 provide the parts outside the CDR3, is DGGITQSPKYLFRKEGQNVTLSCEQNLNHDAMYWYRQDPGQGLRLIYYSQIVNDFQKGDIAEGYSVSREKKESFPLTVTSAQKNPTAFYLCASSQGQGNEQYFGPGTRLTVT.

The chain carries TRBV25-1 and TRBJ2-7; a weak D match, TRBD2 (5 bases). The V gene's germline CDR1 is MGHDK and CDR2 SYGVNS. V was cut by 5 bases and J by 2 bases, with 13 bases left in between. The length of the CDR3 is 14 residues. The CDR3 spells CASSSSGKTYEQYF. In DNA, the CDR3 is TGTGCCAGCAGTAGTTCCGGGAAGACCTACGAGCAGTACTTC.

The gene calls are TRBV6-5 and TRBJ1-6; the match to TRBD1 covers 9 bases. With V trimmed by 7 bases and J by 7 bases, 5 bases remained unmatched. CDR3 size: 14 residues. Germline V gene data show CDR1 as MNHEY and CDR2 as SVGAGI. CDR3 sequence reads: CASTRGQGNSPLHF. Written as DNA, the CDR3 is TGTGCCAGCACAAGGGGACAGGGCAATTCACCCCTCCACTTT.